Below, 32 T cell receptor beta chains from the same sample are listed, as sequenced in a study of CD8 T cells in Susac syndrome. Random hexamers were used to reverse transcribe roughly 0.5 to 1 ug of RNA. TCRdb itself ran the immunoSEQ multiplex PCR reads through MiXCR, one entry per CDR3 protein. This sample has some 110,000 distinct CDR3 sequences; roughly 95% occur once, and the top ten carry about 0.41%. The sequencing input was CD8+ T cells from PBMCs. All receptors derive from a human donor with Susac syndrome.

The chain combines TRBV19 with TRBJ2-1; TRBD2 matches 8 bases. The germline CDR1 and CDR2 sequences are LNHDA and SQIVND (reference sequence). With V trimmed by 3 bases and J by 6 bases, 7 bases remained unmatched. The CDR3 spans 15 residues. CDR3: CASSIFRGGPNEQFF. CDR3 bases: TGTGCCAGTAGTATCTTCCGCGGGGGGCCCAATGAGCAGTTCTTC.

The chain carries TRBV12-3 or TRBV12-4 and TRBJ2-7; no definite D call. The CDR3 has 12 residues. V dropped 3 bases and J dropped 6 bases, with 9 bases sitting between them. The CDR3 DNA is TGTGCCAGCAGTTTTTGGTCTGGCGAGCAGTACTTC. It specifies CASSFWSGEQYF.

The chain links TRBV9 to TRBJ2-7, with 8 positions matching TRBD2. Germline V gene data show CDR1 as SGDLS and CDR2 as YYNGEE. V shed 3 bases, J shed 5 bases, and the junction held 7 bases outside the gene matches. CDR3 length equals 14 residues. The CDR3 DNA follows: TGTGCCAGCAGCGCTAGCGGGTCAACGGACGAGCAGTACTTC. It specifies CASSASGSTDEQYF.

The rearrangement joins TRBV19 to TRBJ1-1, with D uncertain. Germline assignment: CDR1 LNHDA and CDR2 SQIVND (reference sequence). V lost 2 bases to trimming and J lost 2 bases, with 12 bases between them. The CDR3 spans 15 residues. For the CDR3, the DNA is TGTGCCAGTAGTATACAATCTGGCCCTAACACTGAAGCTTTCTTT. As protein: CASSIQSGPNTEAFF.

The chain uses TRBV27 and TRBJ2-7; D call uncertain. CDR1 and CDR2 from the germline V gene are MNHEY and SMNVEV (reference sequence). The germline V and J ends were trimmed by 7 bases and 0 bases, with 7 bases remaining between them. CDR3 length: 12 amino acids. This CDR3 reads CASTGSSYEQYF. As DNA, the CDR3 is TGTGCCAGCACCGGCAGCTCCTACGAGCAGTACTTC.

This clonotype appeared a few times. V and J are TRBV9 and TRBJ2-3; D not resolved. The CDR3 contains 14 residues. CDR1 and CDR2 from the germline V gene are SGDLS and YYNGEE. The V gene lost 0 bases and the J gene lost 0 bases, with 5 bases spanning the gap. CDR3 sequence: CASSVGGSTDTQYF. The CDR3 DNA is TGTGCCAGCAGCGTAGGCGGCAGCACAGATACGCAGTATTTT.

J is TRBJ1-3 and V is TRBV4-1; the D gene is possibly TRBD1 (6 bases). V lost 0 bases and J 1 base, leaving 7 bases between the germline ends. The germline V gene has CDR1 MGHRA and CDR2 YSYEKL. This CDR3 comprises 15 residues. The CDR3 loop is CASSQDGTSGNTIYF. In nucleotides, the CDR3 is TGCGCCAGCAGCCAAGATGGGACATCTGGAAACACCATATATTTT.

The gene calls are TRBV27 and TRBJ2-3; TRBD1 matches 8 bases. The CDR3 spans 16 residues. J lost 4 bases, V lost 5 bases, and 11 bases had no gene match. The V gene's germline CDR1 is MNHEY and CDR2 SMNVEV (reference sequence). The CDR3 loop reads CASSPMDRVTSDTQYF. The DNA of the CDR3 is TGTGCCAGCAGTCCCATGGACAGGGTAACGTCAGATACGCAGTATTTT.

In DNA, the CDR3 is TGTGCCAGCAGCGTAGACCGGGACAGGGGAAACTATGGCTACACCTTC. Residues: CASSVDRDRGNYGYTF. V usage is TRBV9 and J usage is TRBJ1-2; 10 positions agree with TRBD1. Germline assignment: CDR1 SGDLS and CDR2 YYNGEE. CDR3 length: 16 amino acids. J gave up 2 bases and V 0 bases, and 4 bases lay outside the gene matches. The complete variable domain, with remaining parts taken from reference TRBV9 and TRBJ1-2, reads DSGVTQTPKHLITATGQRVTLRCSPRSGDLSVYWYQQSLDQGLQFLIQYYNGEERAKGNILERFSAQQFPDLHSELNLSSLELGDSALYFCASSVDRDRGNYGYTFGSGTRLTVV.

The chain uses TRBV9 and TRBJ1-1, with unresolved D. V was pared by 3 bases and J by 8 bases, with 14 bases between. Per germline, CDR1 SGDLS and CDR2 YYNGEE. The CDR3 length is 13 residues. The CDR3 loop is CASSAPREGEAFF. In DNA form, the CDR3 reads TGTGCCAGCAGCGCACCCCGAGAGGGAGAAGCTTTCTTT.

The genes are TRBV20-1 and TRBJ1-5, with D possibly matching TRBD1 (5 bases). The length of the CDR3 is 15 residues. V lost 1 base to trimming and J lost 3 bases, with 13 bases between them. CDR1 and CDR2 (germline): DFQATT, SNEGSKA (reference sequence). CDR3 sequence: CSARARDGLNQPQHF. The DNA of the CDR3 is TGCAGTGCTAGAGCCCGGGACGGCCTCAATCAGCCCCAGCATTTT.

This chain uses TRBV7-9 with TRBJ2-7; D unresolved. V lost 5 bases to trimming and J lost 4 bases, with 15 bases between them. From germline, CDR1 is SEHNR and CDR2 FQNEAQ (reference sequence). This CDR3 has 14 amino acids. CDR3 nucleotides: TGTGCCAGCAGCCCCCTCGGACGGGCGTACGAGCAGTACTTC. Protein: CASSPLGRAYEQYF.

The rearrangement uses TRBV6-6 and TRBJ2-3; a weak D match, TRBD1 (5 bases). The CDR3 contains 16 residues. The germline V and J ends were trimmed by 1 base and 2 bases, with 13 bases remaining between them. The V gene's germline CDR1 is MNHNY and CDR2 SVGAGI (reference sequence). The DNA for the CDR3 is TGTGCCAGCAGTTACTTCTCGGACAAGAACACAGATACGCAGTATTTT. It translates to CASSYFSDKNTDTQYF.

The table lists this clonotype with a count of one. CDR3 sequence reads: CASSPQGFATEAFF. In DNA form, the CDR3 reads TGTGCCAGCAGTCCACAGGGGTTCGCCACTGAAGCTTTCTTT. The chain uses TRBV6-5 and TRBJ1-1, with 7 bases fitting TRBD1. Germline assignment: CDR1 MNHEY and CDR2 SVGAGI. The CDR3 is 14 residues long. The trim removed 5 bases at V and 4 bases at J, leaving 7 bases unmatched.

The table lists this clonotype with a count of one. The chain uses TRBV7-2 and TRBJ2-1; D call uncertain. Germline values: CDR1 SGHTA, CDR2 FQGNSA. The CDR3 loop spans 11 amino acids. V was pared by 5 bases and J by 10 bases, with 9 bases between. Here the CDR3 DNA reads TGTGCCAGCAGCCCCCCAAGGGAGCAGTTCTTC. This translates into CASSPPREQFF.

This sequence joins TRBV20-1 and TRBJ2-7; a possible D gene is TRBD1 (5 bases). V was cut by 0 bases and J by 4 bases, with 10 bases left in between. The CDR3 loop spans 13 amino acids. The germline gives CDR1 DFQATT, CDR2 SNEGSKA (reference sequence). CDR3 DNA sequence: TGCAGTGCTAGAGAGGATGACAGATACGAGCAGTACTTC. It yields the protein CSAREDDRYEQYF.

This clonotype appeared once. This chain connects TRBV12-3 or TRBV12-4 to TRBJ2-3, with 7 bases fitting TRBD1. Trimming at V came to 6 bases and at J to 2 bases, leaving 5 bases not matched to a gene. The CDR3 consists of 14 residues. The CDR3 is CASSQQGPTDTQYF. CDR3 DNA sequence: TGTGCCAGCAGCCAACAGGGGCCCACAGATACGCAGTATTTT.

The rearrangement links TRBV13 to TRBJ1-1; possible D gene TRBD1, 6 bases. CDR3 length: 14 residues. Germline-derived CDR1 and CDR2 are PRHDT and FYEKMQ (reference sequence). V lost 7 bases, J lost 0 bases, and 12 bases lay in between. CDR3 DNA: TGTGCCAGCATCCTGCAGGGGATGAACACTGAAGCTTTCTTT. This translates into CASILQGMNTEAFF.

The chain links TRBV4-1 to TRBJ2-7; D is possibly TRBD2 (5 bases). Germline V CDR1 and CDR2: MGHRA, YSYEKL. V was trimmed by 1 base and J by 4 bases, leaving 14 bases between them. This CDR3 has 15 amino acids. CDR3 protein: CASSQVSRVGYEQYF. The CDR3 nucleotides read TGCGCCAGCAGCCAAGTTTCGCGGGTGGGTTACGAGCAGTACTTC.

The chain recombines TRBV6-6 with TRBJ2-1; D uncertain. Germline CDR1 MNHNY, CDR2 SVGAGI (reference sequence). The length of the CDR3 is 13 residues. V was shortened by 0 bases and J by 7 bases, with 7 bases between the two germline ends. The CDR3 region is CASSYSTGNEQFF. The CDR3 nucleotides read TGTGCCAGCAGTTACTCGACTGGGAATGAGCAGTTCTTC.

V usage is TRBV12-5 and J usage is TRBJ2-1, with TRBD1 as a possible D gene (5 bases). The length of the CDR3 is 18 residues. V was clipped by 5 bases and J by 5 bases, with 25 bases between them. Looked up from germline, CDR1 is LGHNT and CDR2 is FRNRAP. The CDR3 nucleotides are TGTGCTAGTGGTCAAGGGGCTGCGACCCTTACCCCCGACAATGAGCAGTTCTTC. Protein product: CASGQGAATLTPDNEQFF. Filled out from reference TRBV12-5 and TRBJ2-1, the complete variable domain reads DARVTQTPRHKVTEMGQEVTMRCQPILGHNTVFWYRQTMMQGLELLAYFRNRAPLDDSGMPKDRFSAEMPDATLATLKIQPSEPRDSAVYFCASGQGAATLTPDNEQFFGPGTRLTVL.

The V gene is TRBV18, the J gene TRBJ1-2, with D possibly matching TRBD1 (6 bases). This CDR3 contains 14 residues. V was clipped by 8 bases and J by 5 bases, with 18 bases between them. The germline V gene has CDR1 KGHSH and CDR2 LQKENI. CDR3 residues: CASATTHRAYGYTF. CDR3 coding DNA: TGTGCCAGCGCAACCACCCACAGGGCATATGGCTACACCTTC. Variable domain in full (rest from reference TRBV18 and TRBJ1-2): NAGVMQNPRHLVRRRGQEARLRCSPMKGHSHVYWYRQLPEEGLKFMVYLQKENIIDESGMPKERFSAEFPKEGPSILRIQQVVRGDSAAYFCASATTHRAYGYTFGSGTRLTVV.

The chain has TRBV9 and TRBJ2-1; a possible D gene is TRBD1 (5 bases). This CDR3 spans 15 amino acids. Germline CDR1 is SGDLS and CDR2 is YYNGEE. V was cut by 2 bases and J by 0 bases, with 9 bases left in between. CDR3 bases: TGTGCCAGCAGCGTGGGGCATAGCTCCTACAATGAGCAGTTCTTC. Translating gives CASSVGHSSYNEQFF.

This clonotype was seen a single time. This chain joins TRBV13 and TRBJ2-2, with 7 bases matching TRBD1. The CDR3 has 13 amino acids. Germline V gene lookup returns CDR1 PRHDT and CDR2 FYEKMQ (reference sequence). J was trimmed by 4 bases and V by 9 bases; bases with no gene match: 5. CDR3 nucleotide sequence: TGTGCCAGAGGGGACAGAGCCACCGGGGAGCTGTTTTTT. Amino acid sequence: CARGDRATGELFF.

The chain combines TRBV12-5 with TRBJ1-1, with a possible D match to TRBD1 (5 bases). CDR1 is LGHNT and CDR2 is FRNRAP in the germline V gene. This CDR3 region has 12 residues. Between the trimmed V and J ends, which lost 1 base and 7 bases, there was a span of 7 bases. CDR3: CASGLEGLEAFF. The CDR3, as DNA: TGTGCTAGTGGTTTGGAGGGGCTTGAAGCTTTCTTT.

The gene calls are TRBV28 and TRBJ2-1; TRBD1 matches at 12 bases. This CDR3 contains 16 residues. The germline CDR1 and CDR2 sequences are MDHEN and SYDVKM. V dropped 2 bases and J dropped 7; count of bases not matched to a gene: 6. The CDR3 DNA sequence: TGTGCCAGCAGTTTACACGGGACAGGGGGCTTTAATGAGCAGTTCTTC. Protein sequence: CASSLHGTGGFNEQFF.

This chain links TRBV9 with TRBJ1-1; no definite D call. CDR3 length: 15 amino acids. With 3 bases removed from V and 4 bases from J, the gap between germline ends came to 16 bases. CDR1 and CDR2 (germline): SGDLS, YYNGEE. CDR3 in amino acids: CASSAEDKGFTEAFF. CDR3 bases: TGTGCCAGCAGCGCCGAAGATAAGGGATTCACTGAAGCTTTCTTT.

This clonotype was observed once. The CDR3 region has the DNA TGTGCCAGCAGCCGTATCTCGGGGGGATTTAATGAAAAACTGTTTTTT. Translation: CASSRISGGFNEKLFF. This rearrangement joins TRBV27 to TRBJ1-4; a weak D match, TRBD1 (5 bases). The germline CDR1 and CDR2 sequences are MNHEY and SMNVEV (reference sequence). CDR3 size: 16 residues. The germline V and J ends were trimmed by 6 bases and 4 bases, with 18 bases remaining between them.

This chain uses TRBV11-2 with TRBJ2-2; TRBD2 aligns across 7 bases. The length of the CDR3 is 14 residues. Germline V lookup: CDR1 SGHAT, CDR2 FQNNGV. V lost 4 bases and J lost 4; bases outside the gene matches: 3. Written as DNA, the CDR3 is TGTGCCAGCAGCTACCCGGGGGGCACCGGGGAGCTGTTTTTT. Protein product: CASSYPGGTGELFF.

This clonotype was seen just once. The V call is TRBV14, the J call TRBJ1-2; weak D call: TRBD1 (6 bases). The CDR3 is 14 residues long. V lost 0 bases to trimming and J lost 7 bases, with 12 bases between them. Germline assignment: CDR1 SGHDN and CDR2 FVKESK. CDR3 nucleotide sequence: TGTGCCAGCAGCCAAGACAGGGGAGGTCGTGGCTACACCTTC. Its translation is CASSQDRGGRGYTF.

Only one count was recorded for this clonotype. The gene calls are TRBV24-1 and TRBJ2-7; D possibly corresponds to TRBD2 (6 bases). Germline V CDR1 and CDR2: KGHDR, SFDVKD. The CDR3 is 12 amino acids. V shed 9 bases and J shed 6 bases, with 14 bases lying between them. Written as DNA, the CDR3 is TGTGCCACCGGAGGGGCATACACCGAGCAGTACTTC. Protein sequence: CATGGAYTEQYF.

The chain couples TRBV20-1 to TRBJ1-6; maybe TRBD1 (5 bases). The CDR3 is 16 amino acids. Germline assignment: CDR1 DFQATT and CDR2 SNEGSKA (reference sequence). The ends were cut back, 4 bases at V and 2 bases at J, with 15 bases in the middle. Written as DNA, the CDR3 is TGCAGTGCTAAAGGCTGGGGGGAAACCTATAATTCACCCCTCCACTTT. Translation: CSAKGWGETYNSPLHF.